A selection of T cell receptor beta chains follows, all from one sample in a study of human T cells and chemical hapten exposure. TCRdb used MiXCR to reprocess the RACE reads, holding one entry per CDR3 protein. The sample yields approximately 400,000 distinct CDR3 sequences, 5.1% seen once. The sequences come from whole blood, collected in connection with sensitization to the hapten diphenylcyclopropenone (DPC). These receptors were taken from a woman between 50 and 59 years old with alopecia areata. Some clones in this sample may be carry-over from other donors' samples. Each CDR3 is given with its conserved first and last residue. The D gene is left open where the match is weak.

v_gene	d_gene	j_gene	len	CDR3aa
TRBV12-3/TRBV12-4	NA	TRBJ2-3	16	CASSLSGEGAGQTQYF
TRBV11-2	NA	TRBJ2-2	11	CASSRSGELFF
TRBV12-3/TRBV12-4	NA	TRBJ1-1	11	CATSIGTEAFF
TRBV5-1	NA	TRBJ1-1	15	CASSLTGQMNTEAFF
TRBV4-1	NA	TRBJ1-6	15	CASSQSLTGNSPLHF
TRBV7-9	NA	TRBJ2-1	11	CASSLTREQFF
TRBV18	NA	TRBJ2-1	17	CASSPPSRSRTRLEQFF
TRBV10-3	TRBD2	TRBJ2-3	16	CAISESPGGRSDTQYF
TRBV28	TRBD2	TRBJ2-3	17	CASSLVVAGGYTDTQYF
TRBV20-1	TRBD1	TRBJ1-1	16	CSARDRQGWGRTEAFF
TRBV3-1	TRBD2	TRBJ2-7	14	CASSQTGGRYEQYF
TRBV20-1	TRBD2	TRBJ2-7	13	CSATQTSVFEQYF
TRBV4-2	NA	TRBJ2-7	11	CASSQASEQYF
TRBV7-2	TRBD1	TRBJ2-4	15	CASSSGTGGRNIQYF
TRBV27	NA	TRBJ2-7	16	CASSPVRPVEGIEQYF
TRBV11-2	NA	TRBJ2-3	16	CASSLGKGGRTDTQYF
TRBV20-1	NA	TRBJ2-1	14	CSANTPTDYNEQFF
TRBV4-1	NA	TRBJ2-3	14	CASSELPSTDTQYF
TRBV5-5	TRBD2	TRBJ2-3	15	CASNTRLADTDTQYF
TRBV20-1	NA	TRBJ2-7	10	CSASSGEQYF
TRBV6-1	TRBD1	TRBJ1-1	13	CASSETGRAEAFF
TRBV12-3/TRBV12-4	NA	TRBJ2-1	16	CASSLAGQHSYNEQFF
TRBV20-1	NA	TRBJ1-5	16	CSARDPGRFSNQPQHF
TRBV28	TRBD2	TRBJ2-5	15	CASSLLTGGQETQYF
TRBV5-1	TRBD1	TRBJ2-7	14	CASSLEAGGVEQYF
TRBV29-1	NA	TRBJ2-5	13	CSVAGTSGETQYF
TRBV12-3/TRBV12-4	NA	TRBJ2-3	14	CASTWGPRTDTQYF
TRBV23-1	TRBD2	TRBJ2-1	14	CASLCGRIYNEQFF
TRBV2	NA	TRBJ1-1	13	CASSGERDTEAFF
TRBV28	TRBD1	TRBJ1-5	17	CASRGRLDRGANQPQHF
TRBV28	NA	TRBJ1-5	10	CASSNQPQHF
TRBV20-1	NA	TRBJ2-7	13	CSASGSVPYEQYF
TRBV13	NA	TRBJ2-7	16	CASSLEGGLTPYEQYF
TRBV2	TRBD1	TRBJ2-5	13	CASNGQGEETQYF
TRBV24-1	TRBD2	TRBJ2-1	17	CATSDPVTSGSYNEQFF
TRBV18	TRBD1	TRBJ2-4	11	CASSRRDSWYF
TRBV12-3/TRBV12-4	NA	TRBJ2-6	13	CASNPGGANVLTF
TRBV28	NA	TRBJ2-7	12	CASTLTGGEQYF
TRBV7-2	NA	TRBJ2-6	13	CASMSSGANVLTF
TRBV9	NA	TRBJ2-1	13	CASSVDLAGEQFF
TRBV6-2/TRBV6-3	TRBD1	TRBJ1-4	16	CASTDGQVGTNEKLFF
TRBV20-1	NA	TRBJ2-3	14	CSAAGGEEPDTQYF
TRBV10-3	TRBD1	TRBJ1-2	12	CATGQAADSYTF
TRBV28	NA	TRBJ2-5	14	CASSSGDRRETQYF
TRBV20-1	TRBD1	TRBJ1-6	15	CSASAGTAGWSPLHF
TRBV6-5	NA	TRBJ2-1	16	CASSYSKGTNSNEQFF
TRBV12-3/TRBV12-4	TRBD1	TRBJ2-7	14	CASSFGQGPYEQYF
TRBV18	NA	TRBJ2-7	14	CASSPGDSPLGQYF
TRBV7-2	NA	TRBJ2-1	15	CASRPAGEGYNEQFF
TRBV28	NA	TRBJ2-2	16	CASSLLRGSSTGELFF
TRBV11-2	TRBD2	TRBJ2-2	15	CASSLDGGSTGELFF
TRBV7-3	NA	TRBJ2-3	16	CASSLGLTSSTDTQYF
TRBV10-3	NA	TRBJ2-3	15	CAISEVNREGDTQYF